Given below is one T cell receptor beta chain in context. Germline CDR1 is LNHDA and CDR2 is SQIVND (reference sequence). Trimming shortened V by 6 bases and J by 5 bases, and 17 bases separated the two germline ends. CDR3 length: 14 residues. The data are from a study of cytomegalovirus exposure and HLA in healthy donors. Use of 60 Vbeta and 13 Jbeta primers characterized the PCR. Assay: immunoSEQ multiplex PCR; the TCRdb copy retains only in-frame clones and omits some. This table has about 190,000 clones, about 90% appearing once. The receptor was isolated from a boy aged 2 to 9 in good health and CMV-seronegative. The V call is TRBV19, the J call TRBJ2-7, with D perhaps TRBD1 (5 bases). The source material was PBMCs. This chain's CDR3 is CASRGAAPRHEQYF. The CDR3 coding sequence is TGTGCCAGTAGAGGGGCAGCCCCCCGCCACGAGCAGTACTTC.